One sample yielded the 26 T cell receptor beta chains listed below, sequenced in a study of T cell changes during pregnancy in multiple sclerosis. Generated by immunoSEQ multiplex PCR, the TCRdb table keeps only in-frame clones and is missing some. This repertoire shows under 80,000 clones, approximately 85% found once; its top ten account for around 1.6%. The source material was peripheral blood, sampled in the first trimester of pregnancy. Source of these receptors: a female donor with multiple sclerosis, enrolled in a pregnancy study.

This clone was seen a few times. The gene calls are TRBV12-5 and TRBJ2-1; perhaps TRBD1 as D (5 bases). Germline-derived CDR1 and CDR2 are LGHNT and FRNRAP. V dropped 0 bases and J dropped 3 bases, with 21 bases sitting between them. The CDR3 has 19 residues. The CDR3 protein is CASGLVPRDEPLIYNEQFF. The CDR3 DNA sequence: TGTGCTAGTGGTTTGGTACCCAGGGATGAACCTCTCATCTACAATGAGCAGTTCTTC.

The V and J genes are TRBV5-1 and TRBJ2-7, with D unclear. The CDR3 has 14 amino acids. V gave up 4 bases and J gave up 3 bases, with 14 bases separating them. Germline V CDR1 and CDR2: SGHRS, YFSETQ. The CDR3 protein is CASSVGPGIYEQYF. In DNA form, the CDR3 reads TGCGCCAGCAGCGTAGGCCCGGGTATCTACGAGCAGTACTTC.

Only one count was recorded for this clone. This chain links TRBV18 with TRBJ2-5; TRBD2 agrees at 10 bases. Germline CDR1 reads KGHSH; CDR2 reads LQKENI. The CDR3 consists of 16 residues. Trimming removed 4 bases from V and 3 bases from J; junction bases left unmatched: 8. The CDR3 DNA is TGTGCCAGCTCACATCTAGCGGGAGAATGGGAAGAGACCCAGTACTTC. Encoded protein: CASSHLAGEWEETQYF.

The chain has TRBV9 and TRBJ2-1; the match to TRBD1 covers 7 bases. J was trimmed by 3 bases and V by 2 bases; bases with no gene match: 11. Germline assignment: CDR1 SGDLS and CDR2 YYNGEE. The CDR3 has 17 amino acids. The CDR3 protein is CASSVRSPGQRYNEQFF. The CDR3 region has the DNA TGTGCCAGCAGCGTCCGCAGCCCGGGACAGCGCTACAATGAGCAGTTCTTC.

The V gene is TRBV9, the J gene TRBJ2-7, with TRBD2 identical over 10 bases. The germline V gene has CDR1 SGDLS and CDR2 YYNGEE. The CDR3 spans 17 residues. V lost 0 bases and J lost 0; bases outside the gene matches: 6. CDR3 region: CASSVVSSGSSSYEQYF. The CDR3 coding sequence is TGTGCCAGCAGCGTAGTGTCTAGCGGGAGTAGCTCCTACGAGCAGTACTTC.

This clone has just a few counts. The chain uses TRBV30 and TRBJ1-5, with D uncertain. CDR3 length: 13 amino acids. Germline V gene data show CDR1 as GTSNPN and CDR2 as SVGIG (reference sequence). With 2 bases removed from V and 9 bases from J, the gap between germline ends came to 14 bases. CDR3 region: CAWSTRTGGPQHF. DNA for the CDR3: TGTGCCTGGAGTACTAGGACCGGCGGGCCCCAGCATTTT.

J is TRBJ1-4 and V is TRBV7-9, with D maybe TRBD1 (6 bases). Germline CDR1 reads SEHNR; CDR2 reads FQNEAQ (reference sequence). The CDR3 runs to 13 residues. V lost 5 bases, J lost 8 bases, and 12 bases lay in between. The CDR3 here is CASSPPGEEKLFF. CDR3 coding DNA: TGTGCCAGCAGCCCTCCAGGGGAAGAAAAACTGTTTTTT.

The V call is TRBV6-5, the J call TRBJ1-1, with D perhaps TRBD1 (5 bases). The germline CDR1 and CDR2 sequences are MNHEY and SVGAGI. CDR3 length: 15 residues. Trimming stripped 6 bases from V and 1 base from J, with 15 bases between. The CDR3 region is CASSRIQGGNTEAFF. The CDR3 DNA is TGTGCCAGCAGCCGAATCCAGGGTGGGAACACTGAAGCTTTCTTT.

This rearrangement joins TRBV7-9 to TRBJ2-5; D unresolved. Deletions cut 1 base from V and 4 bases from J, with 10 bases between. CDR1 and CDR2 from the germline V gene are SEHNR and FQNEAQ (reference sequence). The length of the CDR3 is 14 residues. This CDR3 is CASSLVLEVETQYF. Written as DNA, the CDR3 is TGTGCCAGCAGCTTAGTTCTAGAAGTAGAGACCCAGTACTTC.

V usage is TRBV5-5 and J usage is TRBJ1-2; 7 bases are a match to TRBD1. Germline CDR1 SGHKS, CDR2 YYEKEE (reference sequence). The CDR3 consists of 13 residues. V lost 3 bases to trimming and J lost 6 bases; unmatched junction nucleotides: 5. CDR3 in amino acids: CASSSTGYNGYTF. DNA of the CDR3: TGTGCCAGCAGCTCGACAGGGTATAATGGCTACACCTTC.

The V call is TRBV7-9, the J call TRBJ1-2; D possibly corresponds to TRBD1 (5 bases). The CDR3 totals 15 residues. CDR1 and CDR2 (germline): SEHNR, FQNEAQ (reference sequence). The V and J ends lost 5 bases and 1 base respectively, with 14 bases between them. For the CDR3, the DNA is TGTGCCAGCAGCCCCACCCTAGGGGTTAACTATGGCTACACCTTC. Protein: CASSPTLGVNYGYTF.

The chain couples TRBV18 to TRBJ1-1, with a possible D match to TRBD1 (6 bases). The CDR3 spans 15 residues. Germline values: CDR1 KGHSH, CDR2 LQKENI. With 3 bases removed from V and 5 bases from J, the gap between germline ends came to 16 bases. In DNA form, the CDR3 reads TGTGCCAGCTCACCTACCCTGCAGGGGTTGACTGAAGCTTTCTTT. Its translation: CASSPTLQGLTEAFF.

The chain joins TRBV21-1 to TRBJ1-2; the D segment call TRBD1 is taken from the table without a DNA check. TRBV21-1 is assigned pseudogene status. This CDR3 spans 11 amino acids. The CDR3 loop is CANSGWYGYTF. Here the CDR3 DNA reads TGTGCCAACTCAGGGTGGTATGGCTACACCTTC.

The rearrangement uses TRBV10-3 and TRBJ1-2, with D unclear. Per germline, CDR1 ENHRY and CDR2 SYGVKD. The CDR3 is made up of 16 amino acids. V was shortened by 6 bases and J by 0 bases, with 17 bases between the two germline ends. In DNA form, the CDR3 reads TGTGCCATCAGACCACAAGTTACACGGGCTAACTATGGCTACACCTTC. Translating it yields CAIRPQVTRANYGYTF.

The J gene is TRBJ2-1, the V gene TRBV27; D is possibly TRBD1 (5 bases). V gave up 6 bases and J gave up 6 bases, with 15 bases separating them. This CDR3 has 14 residues. Germline CDR1 and CDR2: MNHEY and SMNVEV (reference sequence). DNA for the CDR3: TGTGCCAGCAGATTTACCAGGGATACCAATGAGCAGTTCTTC. It specifies CASRFTRDTNEQFF.

The V and J genes are TRBV6-5 and TRBJ2-1; 7 nucleotides agree with TRBD2. V shed 8 bases and J 5 bases; nucleotides not matched to a gene: 6. Germline CDR1 and CDR2: MNHEY and SVGAGI. This CDR3 is 13 amino acids long. The CDR3 region is CASRREYDNEQFF. DNA of the CDR3: TGTGCCAGCCGGCGGGAGTACGACAATGAGCAGTTCTTC.

The rearrangement links TRBV5-4 to TRBJ2-2; D may be TRBD2 (5 bases). Germline CDR1 is SGHNT and CDR2 is YYREEE (reference sequence). V lost 0 bases and J 1 base, leaving 10 bases between the germline ends. The CDR3 extends over 16 amino acids. DNA of the CDR3: TGTGCCAGCAGCTTGGGGCTCGGGATGAACACCGGGGAGCTGTTTTTT. Amino acids: CASSLGLGMNTGELFF.

The rearrangement joins TRBV25-1 to TRBJ1-5; 7 bases match TRBD1. Trimming removed 10 bases from V and 1 base from J; junction bases left unmatched: 7. Germline V gene data show CDR1 as MGHDK and CDR2 as SYGVNS. CDR3 length: 14 residues. CDR3: CATQQGGSNQPQHF. The CDR3 region has the DNA TGTGCCACCCAGCAGGGGGGCAGCAATCAGCCCCAGCATTTT.

V is TRBV5-1 and J is TRBJ2-3, with a weak D call TRBD2 (6 bases). There are 14 residues in the CDR3. V gave up 7 bases and J gave up 2 bases, with 14 bases separating them. In germline, CDR1 is SGHRS, CDR2 YFSETQ. CDR3 loop: CASFTGLSTDTQYF. CDR3 DNA sequence: TGCGCCAGCTTCACTGGACTATCCACAGATACGCAGTATTTT.

CDR3 amino acids: CASSKLAGGNTDTQYF. The CDR3 DNA sequence: TGTGCCAGCAGCAAACTAGCGGGGGGCAACACAGATACGCAGTATTTT. This chain joins TRBV2 and TRBJ2-3; TRBD2 agrees at 12 bases. J lost 2 bases, V lost 6 bases, and 6 bases had no gene match. The CDR3 runs to 16 residues. The germline CDR1 and CDR2 sequences are SNHLY and FYNNEI.

This chain uses TRBV9 with TRBJ2-7; perhaps TRBD2 as D (5 bases). Germline CDR1 is SGDLS and CDR2 is YYNGEE. V lost 0 bases, J lost 6 bases, and 16 bases lay in between. This CDR3 region has 15 residues. CDR3 in DNA: TGTGCCAGCAGCGTAGACGGCGGGCCTGGCTCCGAGCAGTACTTC. Encoded protein: CASSVDGGPGSEQYF.

This chain joins TRBV19 and TRBJ1-1; 9 nucleotides line up with TRBD1. Germline CDR1 and CDR2: LNHDA and SQIVND (reference sequence). CDR3 size: 14 residues. The junction had 1 base not matched to a gene; V was cut back by 4 bases and J by 1 base. The CDR3 region is CASSKGQGNTEAFF. Here the CDR3 DNA reads TGTGCCAGTAGTAAGGGACAGGGGAACACTGAAGCTTTCTTT.

The V gene is TRBV5-1, the J gene TRBJ1-2; D is perhaps TRBD1 (5 bases). The CDR3 contains 12 residues. The germline CDR1 and CDR2 sequences are SGHRS and YFSETQ. The V end was cut by 2 bases, the J end by 8 bases, with 10 bases between. The CDR3 spells CASSLRGGGYTF. In DNA form, the CDR3 reads TGCGCCAGCAGCTTAAGGGGAGGAGGCTACACCTTC.

The rearrangement joins TRBV30 to TRBJ1-2; D call uncertain. V was cut by 0 bases and J by 4 bases, with 9 bases left in between. Germline V CDR1 and CDR2: GTSNPN, SVGIG (reference sequence). The length of the CDR3 is 13 residues. The CDR3 spells CAWSVLGPYGYTF. The CDR3 coding sequence is TGTGCCTGGAGTGTACTAGGGCCCTATGGCTACACCTTC.

The genes are TRBV6-5 and TRBJ1-1; D possibly corresponds to TRBD1 (6 bases). Trimming took 4 bases from V and 4 from J, leaving 13 bases between them. Germline V gives CDR1 MNHEY, CDR2 SVGAGI. CDR3 length: 14 amino acids. CDR3 region: CASSWGGPGTEAFF. The CDR3 bases are TGTGCCAGCAGTTGGGGGGGGCCGGGCACTGAAGCTTTCTTT.

The V and J genes are TRBV30 and TRBJ2-5; TRBD1 agrees at 7 bases. The CDR3 has 11 residues. The trim removed 7 bases at V and 5 bases at J, leaving 4 bases unmatched. CDR1 GTSNPN and CDR2 SVGIG come from the germline V gene (reference sequence). DNA for the CDR3: TGTGCCTCCGGACAGGAGGAGACCCAGTACTTC. As protein: CASGQEETQYF. The entire variable domain, with the rest obtained from reference TRBV30 and TRBJ2-5, is as follows: SQTIHQWPATLVQPVGSPLSLECTVEGTSNPNLYWYRQAAGRGLQLLFYSVGIGQISSEVPQNLSASRPQDRQFILSSKKLLLSDSGFYLCASGQEETQYFGPGTRLLVL.